This T cell receptor (beta chain) was sequenced for a study of shared clonotypes between healthy human individuals. For the study at large: Three plates were used per donor for CD4 naive, three for CD4 memory, two for CD8 naive and one for CD8 memory. Broader study findings: Incomplete sequencing of sorted subsets was indicated by rarefaction despite large depth.

Assay used: immunoSEQ multiplex PCR; TCRdb lists only in-frame clones, some missing. The sample records 2.5 million or so clones, 85% to 95% being singletons. Comments on this clone: What it binds is unknown.

Memory CD4+ cells were the fraction left after CD45RA+ naive selection. The CDR3 spans 16 residues. The germline gives CDR1 MGHRA, CDR2 YSYEKL. The J segment lost 2 bases and the V segment lost 0 bases, leaving 4 bases of the junction unmatched. The chain employs TRBV4-1 and TRBJ2-5, with TRBD2 matching over 9 bases. Sequencing used naive CD4+ T cells sorted from blood. Subset noted: CD45RA+ positively selected. The TCR comes from a man in his late teens or twenties in good health. CDR3 DNA: TGCGCCAGCAGCCAAGATGGGCGGGGGGGACAAGAGACCCAGTACTTC. Amino acid sequence: CASSQDGRGGQETQYF.